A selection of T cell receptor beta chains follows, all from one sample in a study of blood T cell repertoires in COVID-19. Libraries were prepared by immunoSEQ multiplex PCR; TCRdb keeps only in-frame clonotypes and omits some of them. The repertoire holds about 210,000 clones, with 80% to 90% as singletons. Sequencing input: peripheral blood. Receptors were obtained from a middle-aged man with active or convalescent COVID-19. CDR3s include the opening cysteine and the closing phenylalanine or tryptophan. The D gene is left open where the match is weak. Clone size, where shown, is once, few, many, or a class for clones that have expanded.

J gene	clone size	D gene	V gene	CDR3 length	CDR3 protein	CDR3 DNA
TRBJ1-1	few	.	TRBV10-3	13	CAIGAGLNTEAFF	TGTGCCATCGGGGCAGGGTTGAACACTGAAGCTTTCTTT
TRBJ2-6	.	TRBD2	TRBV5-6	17	CASSYRGGRSGANVLTF	TGTGCCAGCAGCTACCGGGGAGGGCGCTCTGGGGCCAACGTCCTGACTTTC
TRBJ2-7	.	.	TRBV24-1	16	CATSDPRGTSSYEQYF	TGTGCCACCAGTGATCCTCGCGGGACGAGCTCCTACGAGCAGTACTTC
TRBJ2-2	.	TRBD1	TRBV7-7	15	CASSPGTGTTGELFF	TGTGCTAGCAGCCCCGGGACAGGGACCACCGGGGAGCTGTTTTTT
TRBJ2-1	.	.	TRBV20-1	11	CSAPDYHEQFF	TGCAGTGCCCCCGACTACCATGAGCAGTTCTTC
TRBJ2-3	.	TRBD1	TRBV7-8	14	CASSLIGTGDTQYF	TGTGCCAGCAGCTTAATCGGGACAGGAGATACGCAGTATTTT
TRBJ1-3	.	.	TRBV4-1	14	CASSLTDTGNTIYF	TGCGCCAGCAGCCTCACGGACACTGGAAACACCATATATTTT
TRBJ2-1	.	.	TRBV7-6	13	CASSGRALREQFF	TGTGCCAGCAGTGGCAGGGCCCTTCGTGAGCAGTTCTTC
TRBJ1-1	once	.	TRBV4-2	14	CASKQTDRNTEAFF	TGTGCCAGCAAGCAAACGGACAGGAACACTGAAGCTTTCTTT
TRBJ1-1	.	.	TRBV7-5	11	CARIRQFEAFF	TGTGCCAGAATCCGACAGTTTGAAGCTTTCTTT
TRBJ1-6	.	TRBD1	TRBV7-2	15	CASSLERGQNSPLHF	TGTGCCAGCAGCTTAGAGAGGGGACAGAATTCACCCCTCCACTTT
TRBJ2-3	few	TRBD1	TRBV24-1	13	CATEGTATDTQYF	TGTGCCACCGAGGGGACAGCTACAGATACGCAGTATTTT
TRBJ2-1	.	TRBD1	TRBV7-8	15	CASSADRALYNEQFF	TGTGCCAGCAGCGCGGACAGGGCCCTATACAATGAGCAGTTCTTC
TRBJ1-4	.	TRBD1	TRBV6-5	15	CASSPDRGLWEKLFF	TGTGCCAGCAGTCCCGACAGGGGGCTTTGGGAAAAACTGTTTTTT
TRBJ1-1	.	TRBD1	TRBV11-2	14	CASSLVSGGTEAFF	TGTGCCAGCAGCTTAGTTTCAGGGGGCACTGAAGCTTTCTTT
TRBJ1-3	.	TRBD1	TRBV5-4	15	CASSFTGGSGNTIYF	TGTGCCAGCAGCTTTACAGGGGGCTCTGGAAACACCATATATTTT
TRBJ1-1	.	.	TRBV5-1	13	CASRTQGNTEAFF	TGCGCCAGCAGGACCCAGGGGAACACTGAAGCTTTCTTT
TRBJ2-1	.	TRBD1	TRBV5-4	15	CASSLDPGGINEQFF	TGTGCCAGCAGCTTGGACCCAGGGGGCATCAATGAGCAGTTCTTC
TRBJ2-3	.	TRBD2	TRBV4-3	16	CASSQELAGGKNTQYF	TGCGCCAGCAGCCAAGAGCTAGCGGGGGGGAAGAATACGCAGTATTTT
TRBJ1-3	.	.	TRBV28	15	CASSTSQVSGNTIYF	TGTGCCAGCAGTACATCGCAGGTCTCTGGAAACACCATATATTTT
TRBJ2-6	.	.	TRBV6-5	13	CASIISGANVLTF	TGTGCCAGCATTATTTCTGGGGCCAACGTCCTGACTTTC
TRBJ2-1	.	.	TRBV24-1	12	CATSDPNNEQFF	TGTGCCACCAGTGATCCCAACAATGAGCAGTTCTTC
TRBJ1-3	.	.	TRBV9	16	CASSLSPPGVGNTIYF	TGTGCCAGCAGCCTGAGCCCCCCCGGGGTTGGAAACACCATATATTTT
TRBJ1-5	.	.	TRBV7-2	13	CASSLGQGQPQHF	TGTGCCAGCAGCTTAGGCCAGGGTCAGCCCCAGCATTTT
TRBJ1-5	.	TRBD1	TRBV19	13	CASSTGGNQPQHF	TGTGCCAGTAGTACAGGGGGAAATCAGCCCCAGCATTTT
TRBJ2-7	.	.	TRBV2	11	CASSVQNSQYF	TGTGCCAGCAGTGTCCAAAACTCGCAGTACTTC
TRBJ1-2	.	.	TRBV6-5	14	CASSPGGRAYGYTF	TGTGCCAGCAGTCCGGGCGGGAGGGCGTATGGCTACACCTTC
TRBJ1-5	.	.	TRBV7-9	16	CASSEGLNGDNQPQHF	TGTGCCAGCAGCGAAGGACTAAACGGCGACAATCAGCCCCAGCATTTT
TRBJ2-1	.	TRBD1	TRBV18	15	CASSPRGQANNEQFF	TGTGCCAGCTCACCAAGGGGACAGGCGAACAATGAGCAGTTCTTC
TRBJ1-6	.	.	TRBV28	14	CASRLPGYNSPLHF	TGTGCCAGCAGGCTGCCGGGGTATAATTCACCCCTCCACTTT
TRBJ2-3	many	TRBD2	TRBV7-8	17	CASSLGPRSGRVDTQYF	TGTGCCAGCAGCTTAGGGCCGCGTAGCGGGAGAGTAGATACGCAGTATTTT
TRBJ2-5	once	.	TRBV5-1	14	CASSRSDSQETQYF	TGCGCCAGCAGCCGCTCGGACAGCCAAGAGACCCAGTACTTC
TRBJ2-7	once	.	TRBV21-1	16	CASSKERLAGVHEQYF	TGTGCCAGCAGCAAAGAGCGACTAGCGGGAGTCCACGAGCAGTACTTC
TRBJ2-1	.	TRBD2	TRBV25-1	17	CASSELAGDPSYNEQFF	TGTGCCAGCAGTGAGTTAGCGGGGGACCCCTCCTACAATGAGCAGTTCTTC
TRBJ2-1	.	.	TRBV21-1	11	CASSKPRGQFF	TGTGCCAGCAGCAAACCGCGGGGGCAGTTCTTC
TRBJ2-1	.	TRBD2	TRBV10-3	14	CAISKGTSGNEQFF	TGTGCCATCAGTAAAGGGACTAGCGGCAATGAGCAGTTCTTC
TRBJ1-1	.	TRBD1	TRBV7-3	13	CASSSQGANEAFF	TGTGCCAGCAGCTCTCAGGGGGCGAATGAAGCTTTCTTT